The 21 T cell receptor beta chains in this list originate from one sample, sequenced in a study of T cell responses to AZD1222 COVID-19 vaccine. Generated by immunoSEQ multiplex PCR, the TCRdb table keeps only in-frame clones and is missing some. The repertoire includes some 130,000 clones, under 90% of them detected once, and 20% to 25% sits in the top ten. The material sequenced was peripheral blood, taken on day 0 of AZD1222 vaccination. The receptors stem from an adult in good health.

V usage is TRBV3-1 (or the pseudogene TRBV3-2) and J usage is TRBJ2-7; no reliable D call. The CDR3 totals 12 residues. Germline CDR1 reads LGHDT; CDR2 reads YNNKEL (reference sequence). The germline V and J ends were trimmed by 4 bases and 6 bases, with 10 bases remaining between them. The CDR3 loop is CASSPSNREQYF. The CDR3 DNA follows: TGTGCCAGCAGCCCTTCAAATCGCGAGCAGTACTTC.

This clone occurred once. This sequence joins TRBV5-6 and TRBJ1-4; D is undetermined. This CDR3 is 14 amino acids long. V gave up 3 bases and J gave up 4 bases, with 10 bases separating them. Germline-derived CDR1 and CDR2 are SGHDT and YYEEEE. Here the CDR3 DNA reads TGTGCCAGCAGCTCGGACGGGCTTAATGAAAAACTGTTTTTT. It yields the protein CASSSDGLNEKLFF.

This chain joins TRBV28 and TRBJ1-2, with D perhaps TRBD1 (5 bases). Germline CDR1 MDHEN, CDR2 SYDVKM. Trimming pared 3 bases from V and 10 bases from J, leaving 9 bases between. The CDR3 is 11 residues long. In DNA form, the CDR3 reads TGTGCCAGCAGTTTTGAGACAGACTACACCTTC. This encodes CASSFETDYTF.

This clone was seen a handful of times. V gene TRBV10-3 combines with J gene TRBJ1-1; 7 nucleotides align to TRBD1. There are 15 residues in the CDR3. The germline V gene has CDR1 ENHRY and CDR2 SYGVKD. The J segment lost 6 bases and the V segment lost 2 bases, leaving 9 bases of the junction unmatched. The CDR3 nucleotides read TGTGCCATCAGTGAGGGCAACAGGGGTCTCGCTGAAGCTTTCTTT. Protein sequence: CAISEGNRGLAEAFF.

This chain uses TRBV9 with TRBJ1-1, with 8 bases identical to TRBD1. With V trimmed by 7 bases and J by 8 bases, 7 bases remained unmatched. The V gene's germline CDR1 is SGDLS and CDR2 YYNGEE. The CDR3 runs 12 residues. CDR3 DNA: TGTGCCAGCGGACAGGGAGAAGGGGAAGCTTTCTTT. Translated, it gives CASGQGEGEAFF.

For the CDR3, the DNA is TGTGCCAGCAGCTTTGAGACAGGGCACTATGGCTACACCTTC. This encodes CASSFETGHYGYTF. V and J are TRBV5-6 and TRBJ1-2, with 7 bases matching TRBD1. CDR1 and CDR2 from the germline V gene are SGHDT and YYEEEE. This CDR3 is built from 14 residues. V lost 2 bases to trimming and J lost 3 bases; unmatched junction nucleotides: 4.

CDR3 in amino acids: CASSSGNKNTGELFF. In nucleotides, the CDR3 is TGTGCCAGCAGTTCGGGGAACAAGAACACCGGGGAGCTGTTTTTT. V is TRBV6-2 or TRBV6-3 and J is TRBJ2-2; possibly TRBD2 for D (5 bases). Trimming took off 4 bases at V and 1 base at J, with 10 bases between the two ends. The V gene's germline CDR1 is MNHEY and CDR2 SVGEGT. The CDR3 extends over 15 amino acids.

The rearrangement links TRBV27 to TRBJ2-3; 8 bases are a match to TRBD1. Germline V lookup: CDR1 MNHEY, CDR2 SMNVEV (reference sequence). This CDR3 comprises 16 residues. Germline trimming cut 5 bases from V and 4 bases from J; bases unmatched to any gene: 11. For the CDR3, the DNA is TGTGCCAGCAGTCCCTGGACAGGGTTTGGGGCAGATACGCAGTATTTT. Translation gives CASSPWTGFGADTQYF.

V and J are TRBV7-9 and TRBJ2-3; TRBD2 might be the D (5 bases). This CDR3 has 15 residues. V was trimmed by 5 bases and J by 5 bases, leaving 17 bases between them. Per germline, CDR1 SEHNR and CDR2 FQNEAQ (reference sequence). In DNA, the CDR3 is TGTGCCAGCAGCGCAGCCCATCAACTAGTAGATACGCAGTATTTT. Its protein is CASSAAHQLVDTQYF.

V and J are TRBV5-1 and TRBJ2-4; D is perhaps TRBD1 or TRBD2 (5 bases each). Germline V gives CDR1 SGHRS, CDR2 YFSETQ. V was cut by 4 bases and J by 10 bases, with 18 bases left in between. The CDR3 runs to 14 residues. The CDR3 spells CASSQVQDSRIQYF. The CDR3 DNA follows: TGCGCCAGCAGCCAAGTACAGGACTCGAGGATTCAGTACTTC.

This chain connects TRBV12-3 or TRBV12-4 to TRBJ1-1; 8 nucleotides agree with TRBD1. Unmatched junction bases numbered 3, after V lost 5 bases and J lost 4 bases. The CDR3 has 13 amino acids. The CDR3 DNA is TGTGCCAGCAGTGCCACAGGGGGCACTGAAGCTTTCTTT. Amino acids: CASSATGGTEAFF.

DNA for the CDR3: TGTGCCAGCAGTGAATATAGCGCAGCCCATGAAAAACTGTTTTTT. Its protein product is CASSEYSAAHEKLFF. V and J are TRBV25-1 and TRBJ1-4; D unresolved. Germline CDR1 and CDR2: MGHDK and SYGVNS. Trimming took 0 bases from V and 6 from J, leaving 11 bases between them. The CDR3 consists of 15 residues. The full variable domain, with the rest looked up from reference TRBV25-1 and TRBJ1-4, is EADIYQTPRYLVIGTGKKITLECSQTMGHDKMYWYQQDPGMELHLIHYSYGVNSTEKGDLSSESTVSRIRTEHFPLTLESARPSHTSQYLCASSEYSAAHEKLFFGSGTQLSVL.

The genes are TRBV11-2 and TRBJ2-4, with unresolved D. CDR1 and CDR2 from the germline V gene are SGHAT and FQNNGV. The CDR3 sequence is 13 residues long. V lost 0 bases and J lost 6, with 6 bases in between. CDR3 nucleotides: TGTGCCAGCAGCTTAGAGGGAAGAAACATTCAGTACTTC. Its protein product is CASSLEGRNIQYF.

The chain employs TRBV4-3 and TRBJ1-6; D is perhaps TRBD1 (6 bases). With 0 bases removed from V and 5 bases from J, the gap between germline ends came to 11 bases. Germline V gene data show CDR1 as LGHNA and CDR2 as YSLEER. This CDR3 contains 16 residues. CDR3 coding DNA: TGCGCCAGCAGCCAAGATACGGGGGCCCATAATTCACCCCTCCACTTT. Encoded protein: CASSQDTGAHNSPLHF.

This chain joins TRBV5-1 and TRBJ1-1; TRBD1 is a possible D gene (6 bases). Germline-derived CDR1 and CDR2 are SGHRS and YFSETQ. The CDR3 is 14 amino acids. Trimming removed 6 bases at V and 1 base at J, with 13 bases between. The CDR3 DNA reads as TGCGCCAGCACCAGAGGGGGGCCGAACACTGAAGCTTTCTTT. Protein: CASTRGGPNTEAFF.

This chain connects TRBV9 to TRBJ2-3; D gene unclear. Germline values: CDR1 SGDLS, CDR2 YYNGEE. Deletions cut 0 bases from V and 8 bases from J, with 13 bases between. The CDR3 sequence is 14 residues long. The CDR3 spells CASSVDPHPLTQYF. CDR3 bases: TGTGCCAGCAGCGTAGACCCTCACCCTCTTACGCAGTATTTT. The whole variable domain, filled in from reference TRBV9 and TRBJ2-3, reads DSGVTQTPKHLITATGQRVTLRCSPRSGDLSVYWYQQSLDQGLQFLIQYYNGEERAKGNILERFSAQQFPDLHSELNLSSLELGDSALYFCASSVDPHPLTQYFGPGTRLTVL.

This clone showed up just once. The chain has TRBV28 and TRBJ2-5; TRBD1 agrees at 9 bases. The CDR3 is 16 residues long. The trim removed 6 bases at V and 5 bases at J, leaving 13 bases unmatched. Germline assignment: CDR1 MDHEN and CDR2 SYDVKM. The CDR3 region has the DNA TGTGCCAGCAGCCGACGAAACAGGGGGCCAGAGGAGACCCAGTACTTC. It specifies CASSRRNRGPEETQYF.

V is TRBV28 and J is TRBJ2-2; D is possibly TRBD2 (6 bases). Germline V lookup: CDR1 MDHEN, CDR2 SYDVKM. V lost 7 bases and J lost 4, with 13 bases in between. There are 14 residues in the CDR3. CDR3 amino acids: CASNRRGGTGELFF. For the CDR3, the DNA is TGTGCCAGCAACCGAAGGGGAGGCACCGGGGAGCTGTTTTTT.

This clone appeared once. J is TRBJ2-7 and V is TRBV3-1 (or the pseudogene TRBV3-2); 9 nucleotides match TRBD1. The CDR3 loop spans 15 amino acids. Germline V CDR1 and CDR2: LGHDT, YNNKEL (reference sequence). J was trimmed by 3 bases and V by 5 bases; bases with no gene match: 8. The CDR3 bases are TGTGCCAGCAGCAAGGACAGGGGCAACGTCTACGAGCAGTACTTC. Residues: CASSKDRGNVYEQYF.

The chain employs TRBV7-9 and TRBJ2-7, with D perhaps TRBD2 (7 bases). This CDR3 comprises 15 residues. Between the trimmed V and J ends, which lost 1 base and 6 bases, there was a span of 16 bases. From germline, CDR1 is SEHNR and CDR2 FQNEAQ (reference sequence). The CDR3 loop reads CASSLGEGRGTEQYF. In DNA form, the CDR3 reads TGTGCCAGCAGCTTAGGGGAGGGCAGGGGAACCGAGCAGTACTTC.

This clone was seen once. CDR3 bases: TGTGCCTGGAGTCGGGACATTTCAACTAATGAAAAACTGTTTTTT. Translated, it gives CAWSRDISTNEKLFF. The chain links TRBV30 to TRBJ1-4; D might be TRBD1 (6 bases). Per germline, CDR1 GTSNPN and CDR2 SVGIG (reference sequence). The V gene lost 2 bases and the J gene lost 0 bases, with 10 bases spanning the gap. This CDR3 has 15 amino acids.